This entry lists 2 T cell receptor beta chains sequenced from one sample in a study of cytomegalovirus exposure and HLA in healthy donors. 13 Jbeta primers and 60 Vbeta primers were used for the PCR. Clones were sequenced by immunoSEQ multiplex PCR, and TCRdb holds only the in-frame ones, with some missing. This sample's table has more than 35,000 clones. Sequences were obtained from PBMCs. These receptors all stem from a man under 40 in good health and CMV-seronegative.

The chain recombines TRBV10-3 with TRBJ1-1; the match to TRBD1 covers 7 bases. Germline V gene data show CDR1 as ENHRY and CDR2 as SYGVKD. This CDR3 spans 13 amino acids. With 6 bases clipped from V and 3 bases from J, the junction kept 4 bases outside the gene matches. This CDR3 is CAIRGQPDTEAFF. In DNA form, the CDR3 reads TGTGCCATCAGGGGACAGCCTGACACTGAAGCTTTCTTT.

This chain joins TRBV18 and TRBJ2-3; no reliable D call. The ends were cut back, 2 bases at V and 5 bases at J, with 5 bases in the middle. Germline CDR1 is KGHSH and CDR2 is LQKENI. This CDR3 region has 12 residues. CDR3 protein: CASSPSGDTQYF. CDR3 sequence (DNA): TGTGCCAGCTCACCATCAGGAGATACGCAGTATTTT.